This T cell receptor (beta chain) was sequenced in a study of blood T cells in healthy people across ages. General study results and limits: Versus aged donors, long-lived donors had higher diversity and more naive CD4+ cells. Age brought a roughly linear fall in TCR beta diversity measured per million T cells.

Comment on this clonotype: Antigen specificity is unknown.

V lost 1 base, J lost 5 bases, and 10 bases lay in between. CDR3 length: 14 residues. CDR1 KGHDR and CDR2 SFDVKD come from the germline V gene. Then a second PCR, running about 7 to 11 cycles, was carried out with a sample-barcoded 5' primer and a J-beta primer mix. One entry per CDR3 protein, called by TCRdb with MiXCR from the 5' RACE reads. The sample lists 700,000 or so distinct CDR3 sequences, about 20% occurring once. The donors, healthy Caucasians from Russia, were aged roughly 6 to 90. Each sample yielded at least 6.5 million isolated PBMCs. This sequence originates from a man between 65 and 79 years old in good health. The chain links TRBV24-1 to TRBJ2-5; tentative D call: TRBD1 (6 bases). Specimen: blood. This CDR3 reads CATSDFRTAETQYF. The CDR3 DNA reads TGTGCCACCAGTGATTTCAGGACAGCGGAGACCCAGTACTTC.